Following are 21 T cell receptor beta chains from one sample sequenced in a study of human T cells and chemical hapten exposure. TCRdb passed the RACE reads through MiXCR, listing each CDR3 protein once. The top ten clones hold around 3.9% of a sample with tens of thousands of distinct CDR3 sequences, around 9.5% of them seen once. Described time point: pre-sensitization, week 0. Sample treatment: therapeutic diphenylcyclopropenone sensitization with weekly scalp DPC. Source: whole blood, taken in connection with sensitization to the hapten diphenylcyclopropenone (DPC). Source of these receptors: a woman aged 40 to 50 with alopecia areata. Some clones in this sample may be carry-over from other donors' samples.

The sample holds many counts of this clonotype. The rearrangement uses TRBV20-1 and TRBJ1-1, with 8 bases matching TRBD1. The CDR3 totals 16 residues. Germline V gene data show CDR1 as DFQATT and CDR2 as SNEGSKA (reference sequence). V lost 5 bases, J lost 3 bases, and 14 bases stayed unmatched. CDR3 amino acids: CSAYFGQGRIDTEAFF. The CDR3 DNA sequence: TGCAGTGCTTATTTTGGACAGGGCCGTATTGACACTGAAGCTTTCTTT.

This clonotype was seen at least ten times. This chain links TRBV4-1 with TRBJ2-1; 7 bases align to TRBD1. CDR3 length equals 16 residues. Germline CDR1 is MGHRA and CDR2 is YSYEKL. The V and J ends lost 4 bases and 5 bases, in that order; junction bases with no gene match: 11. CDR3 loop: CASSPLKGQANNEQFF. DNA for the CDR3: TGCGCCAGCAGCCCGCTCAAAGGACAGGCCAACAATGAGCAGTTCTTC.

The chain is built from TRBV7-2 and TRBJ2-5; the D gene could be TRBD1 or TRBD2 (5 bases each). Germline CDR1 SGHTA, CDR2 FQGNSA. The V gene lost 1 base and the J gene lost 4 bases, with 22 bases spanning the gap. The CDR3 runs 18 residues. This chain's CDR3 is CASSLGGGSRVIGETQYF. Here the CDR3 DNA reads TGTGCCAGCAGCTTAGGTGGGGGAAGTCGGGTTATCGGAGAGACCCAGTACTTC.

V is TRBV7-3 and J is TRBJ2-3; D gene unclear. From germline, CDR1 is SGHTA and CDR2 FQGTGA. V was cut by 5 bases and J by 2 bases, with 11 bases left in between. The CDR3 is made up of 14 amino acids. In DNA form, the CDR3 reads TGTGCCAGCAGCCTAATCGGAACCACAGATACGCAGTATTTT. The encoded protein is CASSLIGTTDTQYF.

A few counts support this clonotype. This chain joins TRBV2 and TRBJ2-5; D may be TRBD2 (6 bases). The CDR3 loop spans 14 amino acids. V lost 1 base and J 7 bases, leaving 13 bases between the germline ends. CDR1 and CDR2 from the germline V gene are SNHLY and FYNNEI. The CDR3 sequence is CASSEGSSGVTQYF. CDR3 bases: TGTGCCAGCAGTGAAGGGAGCTCGGGGGTGACCCAGTACTTC.

This clonotype was observed many times. V gene TRBV18 combines with J gene TRBJ2-1, with no clear D. Between the trimmed V and J ends, which lost 0 bases and 6 bases, there was a span of 9 bases. Germline V gene sequence: CDR1 KGHSH, CDR2 LQKENI. CDR3 length: 14 residues. The CDR3 loop reads CASSPPEGSNEQFF. The CDR3 DNA sequence: TGTGCCAGCTCACCACCAGAAGGATCCAATGAGCAGTTCTTC.

The chain uses TRBV3-1 and TRBJ2-7, with TRBD2 matching over 8 bases. CDR3 length: 15 residues. Germline CDR1 and CDR2: LGHDT and YNNKEL (reference sequence). J was trimmed by 7 bases and V by 1 base; bases with no gene match: 9. DNA for the CDR3: TGTGCCAGCAGCCAAGGCCCGGGGGGGCAGCGGGAGCAGTACTTC. Protein product: CASSQGPGGQREQYF.

The V call is TRBV3-2, the J call TRBJ1-1; TRBD1, the table's D call, lacks a check against the DNA. TRBV3-2 is designated a pseudogene. CDR3 size: 17 residues. The CDR3 region has the DNA TGTGCCAGCAGCCAGGTGGGACAGGGACGGGCGAACACTGAAGCTTTCTTT. It specifies CASSQVGQGRANTEAFF.

This clonotype has a count of ten or more. The rearrangement links TRBV7-9 to TRBJ1-1; D unresolved. Germline V gene data show CDR1 as SEHNR and CDR2 as FQNEAQ (reference sequence). The CDR3 loop spans 12 amino acids. Trimming took 4 bases from V and 11 from J, leaving 14 bases between them. The CDR3 nucleotides read TGTGCCAGCAGCTCCCGATTTGGCGCGGCTTTCTTT. Its translation: CASSSRFGAAFF.

This clonotype occurred a few times. The CDR3 spells CASSVPKGDANEQFF. CDR3 sequence (DNA): TGTGCCAGCAGCGTACCAAAGGGGGATGCCAATGAGCAGTTCTTC. This chain links TRBV7-9 with TRBJ2-1; TRBD1 might be the D (6 bases). The CDR3 contains 15 residues. Germline lookup yields CDR1 SEHNR and CDR2 FQNEAQ (reference sequence). Between the trimmed V and J ends, which lost 5 bases and 6 bases, there was a span of 17 bases.

The sample holds many counts of this clonotype. V usage is TRBV7-3 and J usage is TRBJ2-5; perhaps D is TRBD1 or TRBD2 (5 bases each). This CDR3 region has 17 residues. V lost 0 bases and J lost 2, with 16 bases in between. Germline CDR1 reads SGHTA; CDR2 reads FQGTGA. The CDR3 nucleotides are TGTGCCAGCAGCTTAACCGGGACCCCGGGTTCACAAGAGACCCAGTACTTC. Translating it yields CASSLTGTPGSQETQYF.

This clonotype appeared many times. V is TRBV27 and J is TRBJ1-3, with D possibly TRBD1 on 6 matching bases. CDR3 length equals 15 residues. V was shortened by 4 bases and J by 4 bases, with 14 bases between the two germline ends. CDR1 and CDR2 from the germline V gene are MNHEY and SMNVEV (reference sequence). CDR3 sequence: CASSYQGSRGNTIYF. CDR3 nucleotides: TGTGCCAGCAGTTACCAGGGGTCGAGGGGAAACACCATATATTTT.

This clonotype was seen at least ten times. This chain connects TRBV9 to TRBJ2-2; TRBD1 matches 8 bases. CDR1 is SGDLS and CDR2 is YYNGEE in the germline V gene. Germline trimming cut 2 bases from V and 0 bases from J; bases unmatched to any gene: 6. The CDR3 loop spans 17 amino acids. The chain's CDR3 is CASSVDRGGSNTGELFF. CDR3 in DNA: TGTGCCAGCAGCGTTGACAGGGGAGGATCGAACACCGGGGAGCTGTTTTTT.

Only a few counts were recorded for this clonotype. This chain links TRBV11-2 with TRBJ1-6, with 7 bases fitting TRBD1. The V and J ends lost 8 bases and 6 bases, in that order; junction bases with no gene match: 7. The CDR3 consists of 14 residues. CDR1 is SGHAT, CDR2 FQNNGV, per germline. CDR3 amino acids: CASHTGTVNSPLHF. CDR3 DNA: TGTGCCAGCCATACGGGGACAGTTAATTCACCCCTCCACTTT.

V and J are TRBV4-2 and TRBJ2-6; TRBD1 matches at 10 bases. J gave up 2 bases and V 2 bases, and 3 bases lay outside the gene matches. The CDR3 has 17 amino acids. Germline-derived CDR1 and CDR2 are LGHNA and YNFKEQ. The CDR3: CASSQIGTGAGANVLTF. The CDR3 DNA is TGTGCCAGCAGCCAAATAGGGACAGGGGCTGGGGCCAACGTCCTGACTTTC.

This clonotype was found once. The chain uses TRBV6-6 and TRBJ2-2; D possibly corresponds to TRBD2 (5 bases). V lost 0 bases and J lost 4, with 12 bases in between. This CDR3 region has 16 residues. Germline V gene data show CDR1 as MNHNY and CDR2 as SVGAGI (reference sequence). The CDR3 coding sequence is TGTGCCAGCAGTTACTCTCGACTAACCTCCACCGGGGAGCTGTTTTTT. Translating it yields CASSYSRLTSTGELFF.

This clonotype was seen more than once but under ten times. The genes are TRBV19 and TRBJ1-2; 7 bases map to TRBD1. Germline V CDR1 and CDR2: LNHDA, SQIVND (reference sequence). This CDR3 spans 14 amino acids. Trimming took 7 bases from V and 6 from J; bases not matched to a gene: 11. The DNA of the CDR3 is TGTGCCAGTACAGAGACAGGGACGGTCCATGGCTACACCTTC. Encoded protein: CASTETGTVHGYTF.

The rearrangement uses TRBV9 and TRBJ2-2; the D is unclear. The CDR3 covers 13 residues. CDR1 and CDR2 from the germline V gene are SGDLS and YYNGEE. Trimming pared 1 base from V and 4 bases from J, leaving 5 bases between. CDR3 bases: TGTGCCAGCAGCGTATCTTCCACCGGGGAGCTGTTTTTT. As protein: CASSVSSTGELFF.

This clonotype has at least ten counts. The chain is built from TRBV7-2 and TRBJ1-2; D gene unclear. The CDR3 has 14 amino acids. V was shortened by 4 bases and J by 4 bases, with 13 bases between the two germline ends. In germline, CDR1 is SGHTA, CDR2 FQGNSA. The CDR3 loop reads CASSSGGYGYGYTF. The CDR3 region has the DNA TGTGCCAGCAGCTCTGGCGGATATGGCTATGGCTACACCTTC.

This clonotype was seen more than once but under ten times. V usage is TRBV30 and J usage is TRBJ1-5, with TRBD1 matching over 7 bases. The junction had 4 bases not matched to a gene; V was cut back by 5 bases and J by 3 bases. There are 13 residues in the CDR3. Germline V gene lookup returns CDR1 GTSNPN and CDR2 SVGIG (reference sequence). The DNA for the CDR3 is TGTGCCTGGGCGGGACAGACCAATCAGCCCCAGCATTTT. Its protein product is CAWAGQTNQPQHF.

V is TRBV11-3 and J is TRBJ2-3; TRBD1 matches at 8 bases. V dropped 5 bases and J dropped 6; count of bases not matched to a gene: 7. The CDR3 has 14 amino acids. Per germline, CDR1 SGHNT and CDR2 YENEEA. For the CDR3, the DNA is TGTGCCAGCAGCCAGGGGACAGGTTGGGATACGCAGTATTTT. It encodes CASSQGTGWDTQYF.